These 7 T cell receptor beta chains were sequenced from one sample in a study of OX40 agonist ivuxolimab in advanced cancers. Repertoires were generated with immunoSEQ multiplex PCR, while TCRdb's copy carries only in-frame clones and drops some. The sample holds 35,000 to 45,000 clones, approximately 80% seen once. The sample in question was CD4+ or CD8+ T cells sorted from blood, obtained in a trial of the OX40 agonist ivuxolimab. The receptor source for this set is an adult with an advanced solid tumor such as melanoma, head and neck, liver or kidney cancer.

This clone was counted a few times. This rearrangement joins TRBV7-6 to TRBJ2-5; D gene unclear. Trimming cost V 2 bases and J 2 bases, with 0 bases left between them. Germline CDR1 is SGHVS and CDR2 is FNYEAQ. CDR3 length: 11 residues. The CDR3, as DNA: TGTGCCAGCAGCTTACAAGAGACCCAGTACTTC. Translation: CASSLQETQYF.

This clone was detected once. The chain uses TRBV6-1 and TRBJ1-3; D possibly corresponds to TRBD1 (6 bases). The V gene's germline CDR1 is MNHNS and CDR2 SASEGT. The V gene lost 2 bases and the J gene lost 2 bases, with 10 bases spanning the gap. The CDR3 spans 15 residues. In DNA, the CDR3 is TGTGCCAGCAGTGAAAGAGGGGGTACTGGAAACACCATATATTTT. Translating it yields CASSERGGTGNTIYF.

The V and J genes are TRBV7-9 and TRBJ1-2; no definite D call. Looked up from germline, CDR1 is SEHNR and CDR2 is FQNEAQ (reference sequence). Trimming removed 1 base from V and 4 bases from J, with 13 bases in between. The CDR3 is 15 residues long. Written as DNA, the CDR3 is TGTGCCAGCAGCTTAGGGGCAGCCCCGACCTATGGCTACACCTTC. Its translation is CASSLGAAPTYGYTF.

V gene TRBV11-3 combines with J gene TRBJ1-6; D is unclear. CDR1 and CDR2 (germline): SGHNT, YENEEA. The ends were cut back, 3 bases at V and 7 bases at J, with 13 bases in the middle. The CDR3 is made up of 15 amino acids. The CDR3 protein is CASSFVGKENSPLHF. The DNA of the CDR3 is TGTGCCAGCAGCTTTGTGGGGAAGGAAAATTCACCCCTCCACTTT.

This chain links TRBV12-5 with TRBJ2-3; either TRBD1 or TRBD2 may fit D (5 bases each). Deletions cut 10 bases from V and 0 bases from J, with 11 bases between. Per germline, CDR1 LGHNT and CDR2 FRNRAP. The CDR3 is made up of 13 amino acids. The CDR3 sequence is CATGQGSTDTQYF. The DNA of the CDR3 is TGTGCTACGGGGCAGGGAAGCACAGATACGCAGTATTTT.

CDR3 sequence reads: CASSPDGNEQFF. The CDR3, as DNA: TGTGCCAGCAGCCCGGACGGAAATGAGCAGTTCTTC. This chain joins TRBV11-3 and TRBJ2-1; D remains unclear. The germline V and J ends were trimmed by 5 bases and 7 bases, with 9 bases remaining between them. The CDR3 spans 12 residues. Germline CDR1 reads SGHNT; CDR2 reads YENEEA.

The V call is TRBV9, the J call TRBJ2-7, with TRBD2 identical over 8 bases. Germline V gives CDR1 SGDLS, CDR2 YYNGEE. The CDR3 totals 15 residues. The V gene end was trimmed by 2 bases and the J gene end by 0 bases; junction bases not matched to a gene: 4. The CDR3 reads CASSVGSGVSYEQYF. CDR3 in DNA: TGTGCCAGCAGCGTTGGTAGCGGGGTCTCCTACGAGCAGTACTTC.